This is a list of T cell receptor beta chains from one sample in a study of T cells in localized non-small cell lung cancer. Clones were sequenced by immunoSEQ multiplex PCR, and TCRdb holds only the in-frame ones, with some missing. The repertoire consists of tens of thousands of clones, with more than 75% occurring once and the leading ten covering 20% to 25%. Here the sequenced sample was peripheral blood, taken before any cancer treatment. The receptor set was obtained from a woman aged 35 to 69 with stage I squamous cell lung carcinoma. Each CDR3 is given with its conserved first and last residue. D genes are given only for firm matches. Not all rows give a size; the values are once, few, many and, for expanded clones, a class.

j_call	v_call	d_call	clone_size	cdr3_nt	cdr3_aa
TRBJ2-7	TRBV19	TRBD1	once	TGTGCCAGTAGAAGTGGACAGGGGATGACCTACGAGCAGTACTTC	CASRSGQGMTYEQYF
TRBJ1-2	TRBV27	.	.	TGTGCCAGCAGTTCCTCCCCCGATGCTGGCTACACCTTC	CASSSSPDAGYTF
TRBJ2-2	TRBV5-4	TRBD1	.	TGTGCCAGCAGCGCCGGGACAGGGGAAGGAACCGGGGAGCTGTTTTTT	CASSAGTGEGTGELFF
TRBJ2-1	TRBV19	.	.	TGTGCCAGTAGTTCGGACCCAGGTCGCTACAATGAGCAGTTCTTC	CASSSDPGRYNEQFF
TRBJ1-2	TRBV12-2	.	once	TGTGCAAGTCGCTTAGCGCAGGGGGCCCCCTATGGCTACACCTTC	CASRLAQGAPYGYTF
TRBJ1-2	TRBV5-6	TRBD1	.	TGTGCCAGCAGCTTGCGTCAGGGGGATGGCTACACCTTC	CASSLRQGDGYTF
TRBJ1-5	TRBV7-2	TRBD1	.	TGTGCCAGCAGCTTAGTGGGGACAGGGGGGAGTCAGCCCCAGCATTTT	CASSLVGTGGSQPQHF
TRBJ2-1	TRBV27	TRBD1	.	TGTGCCAGCAGTTTATTAGACAGGGTTGGGGCCTACAATGAGCAGTTCTTC	CASSLLDRVGAYNEQFF
TRBJ1-5	TRBV5-4	TRBD1	.	TGCGCCAGCAGCCCCGGGACAGGGGTTCAGCCCCAGCATTTT	CASSPGTGVQPQHF
TRBJ1-4	TRBV19	.	.	TGTGCCAGTACCTCCCGGGACCTAATTAATGAAAAACTGTTTTTT	CASTSRDLINEKLFF
TRBJ1-2	TRBV7-2	.	.	TGTGCCAGCAGCTCCGCCACCGGGGTGAGGGGAGGGGATGGCTACACCTTC	CASSSATGVRGGDGYTF
TRBJ2-3	TRBV9	.	.	TGTGCCAGCAGCGTAGGACCGACAAGCACAGATACGCAGTATTTT	CASSVGPTSTDTQYF
TRBJ1-4	TRBV5-4	.	.	TGTGCCAGCAGCTTGAGGGCAGGGACGGGCACAAATGAAAAACTGTTTTTT	CASSLRAGTGTNEKLFF
TRBJ2-1	TRBV9	TRBD1	.	TGTGCCAGCAGCGTAGGGGGACAGGTCTCCTACAATGAGCAGTTCTTC	CASSVGGQVSYNEQFF
TRBJ2-6	TRBV23-1	.	.	TGCGCCAGCACCGAGGGCTCTGGGGCCAACGTCCTGACTTTC	CASTEGSGANVLTF
TRBJ1-1	TRBV19	.	.	TGTGCCAGTAGTCCAGGGACCGCCGCCGGGACTGAAGCTTTCTTT	CASSPGTAAGTEAFF
TRBJ2-3	TRBV5-1	.	once	TGCGCCAGCAGCTTGGACCCGGCAGATACGCAGTATTTT	CASSLDPADTQYF
TRBJ2-5	TRBV18	TRBD1	few	TGTGCCAGCTCACTCCGACAGGGAAATTTAGGGACCCAGTACTTC	CASSLRQGNLGTQYF
TRBJ2-5	TRBV5-1	.	.	TGCGCCAGCAGCTTGGAGGGTGAAGAGACCCAGTACTTC	CASSLEGEETQYF
TRBJ1-5	TRBV2	TRBD1	.	TGTGCCAGCAAAGGACAGGCAAATCAGCCCCAGCATTTT	CASKGQANQPQHF
TRBJ2-3	TRBV30	.	.	TGTGCCTGGAGTGTACGACTCTTACAGAGCACAGATACGCAGTATTTT	CAWSVRLLQSTDTQYF
TRBJ1-5	TRBV12-5	.	.	TGTGCTAGTGTACAGGATGGCAATCAGCCCCAGCATTTT	CASVQDGNQPQHF
TRBJ1-2	TRBV7-3	TRBD1	.	TGTGCCAGCAGCTCCCAGGACAGGGTGGGTGGCTACACCTTC	CASSSQDRVGGYTF
TRBJ2-4	TRBV4-1	TRBD1	.	TGCGCCAGCAGCCTCGGGACAGGGGGGGCCATTCAGTACTTC	CASSLGTGGAIQYF
TRBJ2-1	TRBV7-2	.	.	TGTGCCAGCAGCCTGATGGGGGGCTCCTACAATGAGCAGTTCTTC	CASSLMGGSYNEQFF
TRBJ1-1	TRBV10-3	.	.	TGTGCCATCAGGGACAAAAATCAAGGCACTGAAGCTTTCTTT	CAIRDKNQGTEAFF
TRBJ1-4	TRBV30	TRBD1	few	TGTGCCTGGTCGACAGGGGGCATGGAAAAACTGTTTTTT	CAWSTGGMEKLFF
TRBJ2-6	TRBV7-3	TRBD1	.	TGTGCCAGCAGCGAACAGGGGGCTGGGGCCAACGTCCTGACTTTC	CASSEQGAGANVLTF
TRBJ1-3	TRBV5-6	TRBD1	.	TGTGCCAGCAGCTTACCGGGACAGATAGCTGGAAACACCATATATTTT	CASSLPGQIAGNTIYF
TRBJ2-7	TRBV2	.	.	TGTGCCAGCAGTGAAGTTCCGGAAGGCAGCTACGAGCAGTACTTC	CASSEVPEGSYEQYF
TRBJ2-3	TRBV4-2	TRBD2	.	TGTGCCAGCAGCCAAGATCTGGCTAGCGGGGTCCTCGGTCACGGTACGCAGTATTTT	CASSQDLASGVLGHGTQYF
TRBJ1-3	TRBV28	.	.	TGTGCCAGCAGTTTATGGACAAATGGAAACACCATATATTTT	CASSLWTNGNTIYF
TRBJ2-1	TRBV18	.	.	TGTGCCAGCTCCGGTCCGTACAATGAGCAGTTCTTC	CASSGPYNEQFF
TRBJ1-1	TRBV2	.	.	TGTGCCAGCAGTGAACGGGGAATCACTGAAGCTTTCTTT	CASSERGITEAFF
TRBJ1-3	TRBV28	.	few	TGTGCCAGCTATTCGACGGAATTTGGAAACACCATATATTTT	CASYSTEFGNTIYF
TRBJ1-1	TRBV18	.	.	TGTGCCAGCTCCGGTCGAGAGGCGTCCACTGAAACTTTCTTT	CASSGREASTETFF
TRBJ2-5	TRBV4-2	TRBD2	.	TGTGCCAGCAGCCAACATAAGCGGGGGGACCAAGAGACCCAGTACTTC	CASSQHKRGDQETQYF
TRBJ1-4	TRBV7-9	.	.	TGTGCCAGCAGCTTTGGGGGCCTGAATGAAAAACTGTTTTTT	CASSFGGLNEKLFF